A single sample gave rise to the 8 T cell receptor beta chains below, sequenced in a study of blood T cell repertoires in COVID-19. Libraries were prepared by immunoSEQ multiplex PCR; TCRdb keeps only in-frame clonotypes and omits some of them. The repertoire consists of some 330,000 clones, with 88% occurring once and the leading ten covering over 4.5%. The sample consisted of PBMCs or T cells enriched from blood (not recorded which). The receptors come from a man aged 25-45 years who had recovered from COVID-19.

As to this clone: At the DNA level, this CDR3 is encoded by other sequences in the same sample as well. The J gene is TRBJ1-4, the V gene TRBV5-1; D is possibly TRBD1 (6 bases). The CDR3 runs to 15 residues. Germline V CDR1 and CDR2: SGHRS, YFSETQ. V shed 0 bases and J shed 0 bases, with 6 bases lying between them. The CDR3 loop is CASSLDRATNEKLFF. The CDR3 DNA reads TGCGCCAGCAGCTTGGACAGGGCAACTAATGAAAAACTGTTTTTT.

The V and J genes are TRBV2 and TRBJ2-1; 8 nucleotides line up with TRBD1. CDR3 length: 14 residues. Germline loops: CDR1 SNHLY, CDR2 FYNNEI. V was clipped by 5 bases and J by 7 bases; unmatched bases: 7. CDR3 loop: CASSSGTGGNEQFF. As DNA, the CDR3 is TGTGCCAGCAGTTCTGGGACAGGTGGGAATGAGCAGTTCTTC. The full variable domain, its missing parts supplied by reference TRBV2 and TRBJ2-1, is EPEVTQTPSHQVTQMGQEVILRCVPISNHLYFYWYRQILGQKVEFLVSFYNNEISEKSEIFDDQFSVERPDGSNFTLKIRSTKLEDSAMYFCASSSGTGGNEQFFGPGTRLTVL.

The J gene is TRBJ2-1, the V gene TRBV7-9, with D tentatively TRBD1 (6 bases). CDR3 size: 16 residues. With 5 bases removed from V and 0 bases from J, the gap between germline ends came to 14 bases. CDR1 and CDR2 (germline): SEHNR, FQNEAQ (reference sequence). The CDR3 is CASSPRGQRSYNEQFF. Here the CDR3 DNA reads TGTGCCAGCAGCCCACGAGGACAGCGCTCCTACAATGAGCAGTTCTTC.

This clone was recorded once. This chain links TRBV6-5 with TRBJ1-2; 9 nucleotides line up with TRBD1. J lost 4 bases, V lost 5 bases, and 8 bases had no gene match. CDR1 MNHEY and CDR2 SVGAGI come from the germline V gene. The CDR3 is 15 residues long. The CDR3 loop reads CASSTGQGNPYGYTF. The DNA of the CDR3 is TGTGCCAGCAGTACCGGACAGGGGAACCCCTATGGCTACACCTTC.

The chain has TRBV27 and TRBJ2-7; the D gene is possibly TRBD1 (7 bases). Germline CDR1 and CDR2: MNHEY and SMNVEV (reference sequence). V lost 0 bases and J lost 2, with 11 bases in between. This CDR3 spans 15 amino acids. The CDR3 nucleotides are TGTGCCAGCAGTTTATCGCCAGGGGGGACCTACGAGCAGTACTTC. Translating gives CASSLSPGGTYEQYF.

The CDR3 spells CAWTPAQVPEAFF. The CDR3, as DNA: TGTGCCTGGACCCCAGCCCAGGTCCCTGAAGCTTTCTTT. The rearrangement uses TRBV30 and TRBJ1-1; D remains ambiguous. V lost 4 bases to trimming and J lost 6 bases, with 15 bases between them. Germline CDR1 is GTSNPN and CDR2 is SVGIG (reference sequence). There are 13 residues in the CDR3. The full variable domain, rest sourced from reference TRBV30 and TRBJ1-1, is SQTIHQWPATLVQPVGSPLSLECTVEGTSNPNLYWYRQAAGRGLQLLFYSVGIGQISSEVPQNLSASRPQDRQFILSSKKLLLSDSGFYLCAWTPAQVPEAFFGQGTRLTVV.

The V call is TRBV11-2, the J call TRBJ1-2, with D maybe TRBD1 (6 bases). Deletions cut 0 bases from V and 7 bases from J, with 15 bases between. CDR3 length: 15 amino acids. CDR1 and CDR2 from the germline V gene are SGHAT and FQNNGV. Here the CDR3 reads CASSLEVGGKSGYTF. CDR3 sequence (DNA): TGTGCCAGCAGCTTAGAAGTAGGGGGAAAGAGTGGCTACACCTTC.

The chain uses TRBV13 and TRBJ1-2; 8 bases fit TRBD1. CDR1 is PRHDT and CDR2 is FYEKMQ in the germline V gene (reference sequence). CDR3 length equals 12 residues. The J segment lost 9 bases and the V segment lost 3 bases, leaving 3 bases of the junction unmatched. The CDR3 region is CASSLGQVSYTF. The CDR3, as DNA: TGTGCCAGCAGCTTGGGACAGGTTAGCTACACCTTC.